This T cell receptor (beta chain) comes out of a study of OX40 agonist ivuxolimab in advanced cancers. General study findings and limits: In the 0.1 to 3.0 mg/kg range, CD4+ and CD8+ blood T cells had expanded clonally by week 6. Undetermined was the antigen specificity of the expanded peripheral T cells. Also present in some nonresponders was a low level of normalized T-cell clonal expansion.

The CDR3 is 14 residues long. The germline V gene encodes CDR1 SEHNR and CDR2 FQNEAQ (reference sequence). The ends were cut back, 1 base at V and 6 bases at J, with 13 bases in the middle. Some clones are missing from TCRdb's copy, which holds only in-frame ones; the method was immunoSEQ multiplex PCR. The sample has some 60,000 clones, about nine tenths seen once. Worth noting for this clone: Its antigen is not known.

Blood sampling took place at baseline, cycle 4 day 1, and cycle 7 day 1. The clonotype originates from an adult with an advanced solid tumor such as melanoma, head and neck, liver or kidney cancer. Specimen: CD4+ or CD8+ T cells sorted from blood, collected in a trial of the OX40 agonist ivuxolimab. The chain links TRBV7-9 to TRBJ2-7; a weak D match, TRBD2 (7 bases). The CDR3 bases are TGTGCCAGCAGCTTAGGGGGGGGCCTTGTCGAGCAGTACTTC. The encoded protein is CASSLGGGLVEQYF.